Listed below are T cell receptor beta chains from one sample, sequenced in a study of T cells in localized non-small cell lung cancer. Here immunoSEQ multiplex PCR was the method, and the copy in TCRdb shows in-frame clones only, minus some. This repertoire shows around 3,100 clones, approximately 25% found once; its top ten account for approximately 15%. Source: normal lung tissue next to the tumor, taken before any cancer treatment. These receptors all stem from a man between 40 and 70 years old with stage III squamous cell lung carcinoma. CDR3s leave out the opening cysteine and the closing phenylalanine or tryptophan.

V gene,J gene,CDR3 protein
TRBV19,TRBJ1-1,ASKSGAANTEAF
TRBV6-8,TRBJ2-3,ASSLTGPASDTQY
TRBV6-8,TRBJ1-6,ASSYGGDNSPLH
TRBV5-1,TRBJ2-3,ASSLALAGGLGTDTQY
TRBV19,TRBJ2-6,ASSRDRDGANVLT
TRBV6-8,TRBJ1-6,ASATWGARDSPLH
TRBV6-8,TRBJ1-3,AISRQGPSSGNTIY
TRBV11-3,TRBJ2-3,ASSSTSGEITDTQY
TRBV9,TRBJ2-1,ASSVRDNEQF
TRBV18,TRBJ1-1,ASSLGQNTEAF
TRBV19,TRBJ2-1,ATKVAGRDEQF
TRBV18,TRBJ2-1,ASSPPSSNEQF
TRBV9,TRBJ1-3,ASSVEIFPDSGNTIY
TRBV18,TRBJ1-1,ASSPNLGGNTEAF
TRBV6-8,TRBJ1-5,ASLGVEFTQPQH
TRBV27,TRBJ1-1,ATSGGEGGRAEAF
TRBV11-3,TRBJ2-5,ASSSGWQPQETQY
TRBV6-8,TRBJ2-5,ASSFYPQGAQETQY
TRBV9,TRBJ1-4,ASSAGGSGLNEKLF
TRBV6-8,TRBJ1-5,AIKGVGNQPQH
TRBV28,TRBJ2-5,ASSLYVQETQY
TRBV11-3,TRBJ2-5,ASSLRSGGDTQY
TRBV11-3,TRBJ2-1,ASSSRPASNEQF
TRBV5-1,TRBJ1-1,ASSLARFRQGGAEAF
TRBV15,TRBJ1-4,ATSRERTNEKLF
TRBV18,TRBJ1-1,ASSATGNTEAF
TRBV25-1,TRBJ1-2,ASRSGTRGYT
TRBV9,TRBJ1-2,ASSENEDRAANYGYT
TRBV11-3,TRBJ2-2,ASSLPRGLGELF
TRBV7-1,TRBJ2-4,ASSLVAKNIQY
TRBV11-3,TRBJ2-2,ASSLEGRNTGELF
TRBV29-1,TRBJ1-1,SVGVSPDTEAF
TRBV5-1,TRBJ1-1,ASSLEGRDTEAF
TRBV6-8,TRBJ1-4,ASTYRPGANEKLF
TRBV18,TRBJ1-6,ASSLNRGSNSPLH
TRBV5-1,TRBJ2-1,ASSLSQTWKNEQF
TRBV11-3,TRBJ2-2,ASSSTGGNTGELF
TRBV11-3,TRBJ2-3,ASRVFGLVDTQY
TRBV30,TRBJ1-1,AWIQGSAEAF
TRBV11-3,TRBJ2-1,ASSGEASSYNEQF
TRBV11-3,TRBJ1-3,ASSLPDRAWDLSGNTIY
TRBV19,TRBJ2-1,ASSPDRGSNEQF
TRBV6-8,TRBJ1-5,ASRRTENQPQH
TRBV5-1,TRBJ1-1,ASRSPDGRLNTEAF
TRBV5-1,TRBJ2-3,ASSLATVTDTQY
TRBV10-1,TRBJ1-4,ARGDRLQVKLF
TRBV11-3,TRBJ1-1,ASRKTGQNTEAF
TRBV18,TRBJ2-3,ASSPPEGRDTQY
TRBV6-9,TRBJ1-5,ASDRGSNQPQH
TRBV19,TRBJ2-1,ASSIGRSSYNEQF
TRBV6-8,TRBJ2-7,ASSPLMGGSPYEQY
TRBV19,TRBJ2-6,ASSIVGQGSYGANVLT
TRBV6-8,TRBJ1-2,ATRRQGDYGYT
TRBV11-3,TRBJ2-2,ASSLGLAGGWGTGELF
TRBV5-1,TRBJ1-2,ASSQDRGANYGYT
TRBV11-3,TRBJ1-1,ASSLDRGGTEAF
TRBV6-8,TRBJ2-2,ASSDQEGTGELF
TRBV9,TRBJ2-5,ASSPGLAGLMWGEETQY
TRBV6-8,TRBJ1-2,ASSLGTEGGYT
TRBV11-3,TRBJ1-2,ASSSGTGVYGYT